One sample yielded the 17 T cell receptor beta chains listed below, sequenced in a study of blood T cell repertoires in COVID-19. Measured with immunoSEQ multiplex PCR; TCRdb has only the in-frame clones, and not every one. The sample lists some 100,000 clones; over 80% were seen once. Specimen: peripheral blood. The receptors stem from a human donor in a cohort sampled during active COVID-19.

J is TRBJ2-7 and V is TRBV27; 14 nucleotides agree with TRBD2. J was trimmed by 4 bases and V by 5 bases; bases with no gene match: 1. Germline-derived CDR1 and CDR2 are MNHEY and SMNVEV (reference sequence). There are 14 residues in the CDR3. CDR3 protein: CASSRTSGRYEQYF. For the CDR3, the DNA is TGTGCCAGCAGTCGGACTAGCGGGAGGTACGAGCAGTACTTC.

This chain joins TRBV6-6 and TRBJ1-2; unclear D gene. CDR1 and CDR2 (germline): MNHNY, SVGAGI (reference sequence). The length of the CDR3 is 13 residues. Trimming cost V 0 bases and J 10 bases, with 12 bases left between them. The DNA of the CDR3 is TGTGCCAGCAGTTACTCACAGTTCCTTGACTACACCTTC. Its protein product is CASSYSQFLDYTF.

The rearrangement links TRBV4-1 to TRBJ2-3; TRBD2 aligns across 11 bases. The CDR3 sequence is 17 residues long. V shed 4 bases and J 1 base; nucleotides not matched to a gene: 7. CDR1 is MGHRA, CDR2 YSYEKL, per germline. Here the CDR3 reads CASSPPHSGGGTDTQYF. CDR3 nucleotide sequence: TGCGCCAGCAGCCCCCCGCATAGCGGGGGGGGCACAGATACGCAGTATTTT.

This chain uses TRBV5-1 with TRBJ2-1; TRBD2 agrees at 8 bases. Trimming took 1 base from V and 5 from J; bases not matched to a gene: 2. CDR1 SGHRS and CDR2 YFSETQ come from the germline V gene. There are 14 residues in the CDR3. The CDR3 loop reads CASSLRGGNNEQFF. In nucleotides, the CDR3 is TGCGCCAGCAGCTTGCGGGGGGGCAACAATGAGCAGTTCTTC.

The rearrangement links TRBV18 to TRBJ1-2; no definite D call. CDR3 length equals 13 residues. V was pared by 3 bases and J by 0 bases, with 5 bases between. Germline CDR1 and CDR2: KGHSH and LQKENI. The CDR3 DNA sequence: TGTGCCAGCTCACCGGAGGCTAACTATGGCTACACCTTC. Protein product: CASSPEANYGYTF.

The gene calls are TRBV7-6 and TRBJ1-4; TRBD1 aligns across 12 bases. Germline loops: CDR1 SGHVS, CDR2 FNYEAQ. CDR3 length: 17 amino acids. Trimming removed 1 base from V and 8 bases from J; junction bases left unmatched: 8. CDR3 DNA sequence: TGTGCCAGCAGCTTAGAAGTGGGACAGGGGGCGCGGGAAAAACTGTTTTTT. Its protein is CASSLEVGQGAREKLFF. The entire variable domain, with the rest obtained from reference TRBV7-6 and TRBJ1-4, is as follows: GAGVSQSPRYKVTKRGQDVALRCDPISGHVSLYWYRQALGQGPEFLTYFNYEAQQDKSGLPNDRFSAERPEGSISTLTIQRTEQRDSAMYRCASSLEVGQGAREKLFFGSGTQLSVL.

In its sample, this clone was seen a few times. J is TRBJ2-7 and V is TRBV5-1; 7 nucleotides line up with TRBD1. The CDR3 is 13 residues long. Germline trimming cut 5 bases from V and 5 bases from J; bases unmatched to any gene: 7. From germline, CDR1 is SGHRS and CDR2 YFSETQ. In nucleotides, the CDR3 is TGCGCCAGCAGGGGGTACAGGGGCCACGAGCAGTACTTC. Translation gives CASRGYRGHEQYF.

V gene TRBV12-1 combines with J gene TRBJ2-7; the table's TRBD2 call for D was not verified on the DNA. TRBV12-1 is shown as a pseudogene. The CDR3 is made up of 12 amino acids. CDR3 sequence reads: CASSAGSYEQYF. The CDR3 DNA reads TGTGCCAGCAGCGCCGGGTCCTACGAGCAGTACTTC.

The V and J genes are TRBV19 and TRBJ2-4, with D maybe TRBD1 (6 bases). Trimming took off 4 bases at V and 13 bases at J, with 17 bases between the two ends. Germline values: CDR1 LNHDA, CDR2 SQIVND (reference sequence). The CDR3 loop spans 13 amino acids. The CDR3: CASSTPRRDKQYF. The CDR3 DNA reads TGTGCCAGTAGTACTCCCCGCCGGGACAAGCAGTACTTC.

This chain joins TRBV6-4 and TRBJ2-2, with a weak D call TRBD1 (5 bases). Germline V gene data show CDR1 as MRHNA and CDR2 as SNTAGT. With 3 bases removed from V and 4 bases from J, the gap between germline ends came to 12 bases. This CDR3 region has 15 residues. The CDR3 protein is CASSEQGLGTGELFF. CDR3 DNA sequence: TGTGCCAGCAGTGAGCAGGGATTGGGCACCGGGGAGCTGTTTTTT.

The chain links TRBV18 to TRBJ1-1, with D perhaps TRBD1 (5 bases). With 2 bases removed from V and 8 bases from J, the gap between germline ends came to 9 bases. The CDR3 has 12 residues. CDR1 is KGHSH, CDR2 LQKENI, per germline. The CDR3 loop reads CASSPGASEAFF. As DNA, the CDR3 is TGTGCCAGCTCACCAGGGGCCAGCGAAGCTTTCTTT.

The V and J genes are TRBV3-1 (or the pseudogene TRBV3-2) and TRBJ2-3; 10 bases map to TRBD2. Trimming took 4 bases from V and 1 from J; bases not matched to a gene: 5. Germline CDR1 is LGHDT and CDR2 is YNNKEL (reference sequence). This CDR3 is built from 16 residues. The CDR3 nucleotides read TGTGCCAGCAGCCGGCCCCTAGCGGGGGGCACAGATACGCAGTATTTT. Protein product: CASSRPLAGGTDTQYF.

V is TRBV28 and J is TRBJ1-2; a weak D match, TRBD1 (5 bases). Germline V gives CDR1 MDHEN, CDR2 SYDVKM. The CDR3 length is 14 residues. The V end lost 3 bases, the J end lost 4 bases, and 12 bases lay between the germline ends. CDR3 coding DNA: TGTGCCAGCAGTTTGGGGCAGTCCTCCTATGGCTACACCTTC. Its protein is CASSLGQSSYGYTF.

This clone turned up a few times. The chain is built from TRBV5-4 and TRBJ2-5; possibly TRBD1 for D (6 bases). The CDR3 consists of 14 residues. The ends were cut back, 4 bases at V and 5 bases at J, with 15 bases in the middle. From germline, CDR1 is SGHNT and CDR2 YYREEE (reference sequence). The CDR3 coding sequence is TGTGCCAGCAGCCGGGACCCTAGGGGGGAGACCCAGTACTTC. Protein sequence: CASSRDPRGETQYF. Complete variable domain (other parts from reference TRBV5-4 and TRBJ2-5): ETGVTQSPTHLIKTRGQQVTLRCSSQSGHNTVSWYQQALGQGPQFIFQYYREEENGRGNFPPRFSGLQFPNYSSELNVNALELDDSALYLCASSRDPRGETQYFGPGTRLLVL.

The V call is TRBV16, the J call TRBJ1-2, with D possibly TRBD1 on 5 matching bases. The CDR3 spans 13 residues. Germline V gene data show CDR1 as KGHSY and CDR2 as FQNENV. V lost 0 bases and J lost 8, with 10 bases in between. The CDR3, as DNA: TGTGCCAGCAGCCAATCCGTGGGACTCGGCTACACCTTC. Its translation: CASSQSVGLGYTF.

The rearrangement links TRBV12-3 or TRBV12-4 to TRBJ1-1; 7 nucleotides agree with TRBD1. V dropped 6 bases and J dropped 3; count of bases not matched to a gene: 4. CDR3 length: 13 amino acids. The CDR3 bases are TGTGCCAGCAGCCCCACAGGGGACACTGAAGCTTTCTTT. It translates to CASSPTGDTEAFF.

The chain employs TRBV18 and TRBJ1-4; D is possibly TRBD1 (6 bases). The CDR3 consists of 15 residues. Germline V gene lookup returns CDR1 KGHSH and CDR2 LQKENI. The V end was cut by 4 bases, the J end by 3 bases, with 12 bases between. CDR3 sequence: CASSRDRPANEKLFF. Written as DNA, the CDR3 is TGTGCCAGCTCACGAGACAGGCCCGCTAATGAAAAACTGTTTTTT.